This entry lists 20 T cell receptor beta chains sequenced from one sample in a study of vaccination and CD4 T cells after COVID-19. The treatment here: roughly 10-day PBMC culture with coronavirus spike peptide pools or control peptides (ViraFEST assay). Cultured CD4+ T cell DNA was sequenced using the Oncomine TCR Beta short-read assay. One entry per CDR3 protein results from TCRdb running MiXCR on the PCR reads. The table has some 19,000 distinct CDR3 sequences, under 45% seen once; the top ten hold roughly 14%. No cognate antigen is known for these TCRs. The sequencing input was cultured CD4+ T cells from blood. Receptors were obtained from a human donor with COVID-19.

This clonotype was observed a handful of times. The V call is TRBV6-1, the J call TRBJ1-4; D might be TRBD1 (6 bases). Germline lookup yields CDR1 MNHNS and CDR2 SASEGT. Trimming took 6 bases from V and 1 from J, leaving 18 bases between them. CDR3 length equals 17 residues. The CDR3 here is CASSDILNRVTNEKLFF. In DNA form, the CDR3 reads TGTGCCAGCAGCGACATCCTAAACAGGGTAACTAATGAAAAACTGTTTTTT.

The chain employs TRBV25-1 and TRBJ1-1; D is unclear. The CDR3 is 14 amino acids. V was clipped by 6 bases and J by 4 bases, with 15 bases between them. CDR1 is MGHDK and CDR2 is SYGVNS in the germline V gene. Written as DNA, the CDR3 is TGTGCCAGCAGGGAGGCGGGGTCGGGCACTGAAGCTTTCTTT. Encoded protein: CASREAGSGTEAFF.

The CDR3 is CASSLMDSSYNEQFF. CDR3 nucleotide sequence: TGTGCCAGCAGCTTAATGGACTCCTCCTACAATGAGCAGTTCTTC. The chain has TRBV11-2 and TRBJ2-1; D may be TRBD2 (5 bases). Germline assignment: CDR1 SGHAT and CDR2 FQNNGV. The CDR3 loop spans 15 amino acids. V dropped 2 bases and J dropped 0 bases, with 8 bases sitting between them.

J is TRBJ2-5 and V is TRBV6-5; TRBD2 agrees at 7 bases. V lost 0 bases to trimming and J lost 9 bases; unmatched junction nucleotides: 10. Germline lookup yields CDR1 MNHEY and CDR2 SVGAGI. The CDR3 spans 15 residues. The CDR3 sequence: CASSYSGGGDGAQYF. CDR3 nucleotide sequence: TGTGCCAGCAGTTACTCAGGCGGGGGTGACGGGGCCCAGTACTTC.

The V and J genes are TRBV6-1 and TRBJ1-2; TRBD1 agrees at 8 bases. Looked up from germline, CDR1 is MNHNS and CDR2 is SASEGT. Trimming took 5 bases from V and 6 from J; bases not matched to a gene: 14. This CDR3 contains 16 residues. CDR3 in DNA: TGTGCCAGCAGTCCTATCACGGGGACAGGAGTTAATGGCTACACCTTC. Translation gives CASSPITGTGVNGYTF.

This CDR3 is CASSLDGRVYGYTF. The CDR3 bases are TGTGCCAGCAGCTTAGATGGCAGGGTCTATGGCTACACCTTC. The rearrangement uses TRBV7-9 and TRBJ1-2, with D tentatively TRBD1 (5 bases). The CDR3 has 14 residues. V lost 1 base to trimming and J lost 4 bases, with 10 bases between them. Germline values: CDR1 SEHNR, CDR2 FQNEAQ (reference sequence).

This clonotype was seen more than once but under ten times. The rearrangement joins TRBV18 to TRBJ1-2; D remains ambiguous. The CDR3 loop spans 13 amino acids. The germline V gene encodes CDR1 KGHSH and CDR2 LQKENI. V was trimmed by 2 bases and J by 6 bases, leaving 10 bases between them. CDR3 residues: CASSPTLADGYTF. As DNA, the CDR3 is TGTGCCAGCTCACCAACGTTGGCGGATGGCTACACCTTC. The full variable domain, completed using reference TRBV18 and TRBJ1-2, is NAGVMQNPRHLVRRRGQEARLRCSPMKGHSHVYWYRQLPEEGLKFMVYLQKENIIDESGMPKERFSAEFPKEGPSILRIQQVVRGDSAAYFCASSPTLADGYTFGSGTRLTVV.

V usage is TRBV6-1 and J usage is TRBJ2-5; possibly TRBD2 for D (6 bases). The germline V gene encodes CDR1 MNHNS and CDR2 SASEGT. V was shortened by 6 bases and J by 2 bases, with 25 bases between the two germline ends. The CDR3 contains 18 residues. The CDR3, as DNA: TGTGCCAGCAGAAATGGTATCGGGGGAGCTGCCCAACAAGAGACCCAGTACTTC. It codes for CASRNGIGGAAQQETQYF.

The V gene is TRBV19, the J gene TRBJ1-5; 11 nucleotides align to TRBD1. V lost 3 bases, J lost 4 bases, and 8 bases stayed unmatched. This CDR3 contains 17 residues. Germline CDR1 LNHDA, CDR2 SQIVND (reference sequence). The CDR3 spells CASSILGTGGINQPQHF. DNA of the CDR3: TGTGCCAGTAGTATTTTGGGGACAGGGGGAATTAATCAGCCCCAGCATTTT.

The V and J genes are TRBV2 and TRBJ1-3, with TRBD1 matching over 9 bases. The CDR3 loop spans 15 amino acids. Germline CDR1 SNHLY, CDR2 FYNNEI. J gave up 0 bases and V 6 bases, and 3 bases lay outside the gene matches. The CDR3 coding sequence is TGTGCCAGCAGGGGACAGGGAAACTCTGGAAACACCATATATTTT. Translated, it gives CASRGQGNSGNTIYF.

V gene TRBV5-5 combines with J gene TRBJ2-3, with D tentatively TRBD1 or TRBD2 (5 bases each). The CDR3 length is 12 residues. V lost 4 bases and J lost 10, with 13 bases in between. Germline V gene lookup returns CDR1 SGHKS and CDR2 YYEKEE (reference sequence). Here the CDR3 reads CASSVGDGPQYF. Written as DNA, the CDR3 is TGTGCCAGCAGCGTGGGGGACGGACCGCAGTATTTT.

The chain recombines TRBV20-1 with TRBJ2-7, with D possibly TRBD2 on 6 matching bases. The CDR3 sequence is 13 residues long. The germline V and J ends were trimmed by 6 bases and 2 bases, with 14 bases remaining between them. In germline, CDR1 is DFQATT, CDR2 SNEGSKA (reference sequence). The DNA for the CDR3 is TGCAGTGCCACCGGGGGAGGTACCTACGAGCAGTACTTC. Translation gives CSATGGGTYEQYF.

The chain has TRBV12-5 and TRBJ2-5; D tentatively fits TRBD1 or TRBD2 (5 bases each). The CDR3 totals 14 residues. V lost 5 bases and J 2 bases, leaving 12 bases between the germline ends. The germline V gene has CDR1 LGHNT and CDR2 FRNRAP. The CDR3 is CASGLGTGQETQYF. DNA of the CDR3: TGTGCTAGTGGTCTCGGGACGGGGCAAGAGACCCAGTACTTC.

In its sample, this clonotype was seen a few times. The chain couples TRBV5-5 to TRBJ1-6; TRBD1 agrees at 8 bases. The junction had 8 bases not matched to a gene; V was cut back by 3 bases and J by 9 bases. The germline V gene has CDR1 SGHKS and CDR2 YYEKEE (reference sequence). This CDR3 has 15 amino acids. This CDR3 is CASSSRTGLSSPLHF. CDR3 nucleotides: TGTGCCAGCAGCTCCCGGACAGGGCTGAGTTCACCCCTCCACTTT. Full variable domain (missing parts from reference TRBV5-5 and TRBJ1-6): DAGVTQSPTHLIKTRGQQVTLRCSPISGHKSVSWYQQVLGQGPQFIFQYYEKEERGRGNFPDRFSARQFPNYSSELNVNALLLGDSALYLCASSSRTGLSSPLHFGNGTRLTVT.

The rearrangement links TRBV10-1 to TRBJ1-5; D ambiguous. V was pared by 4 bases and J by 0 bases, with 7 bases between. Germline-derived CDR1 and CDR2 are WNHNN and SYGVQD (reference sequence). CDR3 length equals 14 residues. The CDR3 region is CASSAGYSNQPQHF. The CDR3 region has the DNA TGCGCCAGCAGTGCGGGCTATAGCAATCAGCCCCAGCATTTT.

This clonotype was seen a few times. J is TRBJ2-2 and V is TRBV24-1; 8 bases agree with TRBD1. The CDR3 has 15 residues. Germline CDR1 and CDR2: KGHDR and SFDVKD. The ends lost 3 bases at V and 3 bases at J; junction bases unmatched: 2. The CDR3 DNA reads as TGTGCCACCAGTGATGAGGACAGGGACACCGGGGAGCTGTTTTTT. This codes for CATSDEDRDTGELFF.

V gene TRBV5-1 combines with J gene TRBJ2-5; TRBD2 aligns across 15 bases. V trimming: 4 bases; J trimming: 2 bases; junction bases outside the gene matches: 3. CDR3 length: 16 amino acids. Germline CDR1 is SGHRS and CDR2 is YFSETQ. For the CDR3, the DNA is TGCGCCAGCAGCATCGGGACTAGCGGGGGGCAAGAGACCCAGTACTTC. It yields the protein CASSIGTSGGQETQYF.

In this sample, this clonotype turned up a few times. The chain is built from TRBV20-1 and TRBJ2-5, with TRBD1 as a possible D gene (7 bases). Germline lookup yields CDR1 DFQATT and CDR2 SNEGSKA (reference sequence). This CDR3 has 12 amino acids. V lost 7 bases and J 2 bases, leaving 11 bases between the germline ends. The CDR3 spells CSVPGGQETQYF. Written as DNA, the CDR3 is TGCAGTGTTCCAGGGGGGCAAGAGACCCAGTACTTC.

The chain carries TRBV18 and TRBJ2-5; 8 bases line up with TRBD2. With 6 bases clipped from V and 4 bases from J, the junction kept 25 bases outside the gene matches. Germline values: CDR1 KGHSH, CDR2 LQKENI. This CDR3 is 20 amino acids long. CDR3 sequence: CASSSRRPRSGGPGGETQYF. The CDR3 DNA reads TGTGCCAGCTCCTCCCGGCGGCCTCGCAGCGGGGGCCCTGGGGGAGAGACCCAGTACTTC.

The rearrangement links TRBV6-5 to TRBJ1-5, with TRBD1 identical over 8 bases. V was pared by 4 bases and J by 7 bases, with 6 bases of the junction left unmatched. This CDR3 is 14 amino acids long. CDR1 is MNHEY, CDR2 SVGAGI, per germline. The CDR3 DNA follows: TGTGCCAGCAGTTCCATGGACAGGGAACAGCCCCAGCATTTT. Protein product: CASSSMDREQPQHF.